Below, 26 T cell receptor beta chains from the same sample are listed, as sequenced in a study of response to subunit inactivated influenza vaccine. Each CDR3 protein is one row after TCRdb ran MiXCR on the RT-PCR reads. The sample contains 160,000 or so distinct CDR3 sequences, about a tenth of which appear only once. The specimen comprised non-naive T cells sorted from PBMCs, sampled roughly 47 days after vaccination. These receptors were taken from a man aged 45-65 years who received an inactivated influenza vaccine.

In this sample, this clonotype turned up a few times. V is TRBV7-2 and J is TRBJ2-5; TRBD1 is a possible D gene (5 bases). V lost 4 bases and J lost 7, with 7 bases in between. This CDR3 has 11 amino acids. Germline V lookup: CDR1 SGHTA, CDR2 FQGNSA. CDR3 sequence (DNA): TGTGCCAGCAGCTCTCAGGGGACCCAGTACTTC. It yields the protein CASSSQGTQYF.

This clonotype was recorded a few times. The gene calls are TRBV20-1 and TRBJ2-1, with TRBD2 identical over 12 bases. There are 15 residues in the CDR3. The germline V gene has CDR1 DFQATT and CDR2 SNEGSKA (reference sequence). Germline trimming cut 3 bases from V and 8 bases from J; bases unmatched to any gene: 8. CDR3 loop: CSASNLAGGHDEQFF. The CDR3 region has the DNA TGCAGTGCTAGTAATCTAGCGGGAGGGCACGATGAGCAGTTCTTC.

The chain recombines TRBV3-1 with TRBJ1-1; 9 nucleotides line up with TRBD1. CDR1 is LGHDT, CDR2 YNNKEL, per germline (reference sequence). The CDR3 is made up of 15 amino acids. V shed 2 bases and J 1 base; nucleotides not matched to a gene: 2. CDR3 residues: CASSQPGQGNTEAFF. The CDR3 nucleotides are TGTGCCAGCAGCCAACCGGGACAGGGGAACACTGAAGCTTTCTTT.

The chain combines TRBV28 with TRBJ1-5; D possibly corresponds to TRBD1 (5 bases). The CDR3 runs 15 residues. V was cut by 1 base and J by 2 bases, with 9 bases left in between. Germline loops: CDR1 MDHEN, CDR2 SYDVKM. Here the CDR3 DNA reads TGTGCCAGCAGTTTATCGGGGACGCGCAATCAGCCCCAGCATTTT. The encoded protein is CASSLSGTRNQPQHF.

This clonotype was seen a few times. CDR3 coding DNA: TGTGCCAGCAGTTACCGGGACAGGCAGAACACTGAAGCTTTCTTT. Translating gives CASSYRDRQNTEAFF. The chain combines TRBV6-7 with TRBJ1-1; 8 positions agree with TRBD1. TRBV6-7 is classed as an ORF, of uncertain function. The V gene end was trimmed by 2 bases and the J gene end by 1 base; junction bases not matched to a gene: 3. This CDR3 has 15 amino acids.

The V gene is TRBV20-1, the J gene TRBJ2-3, with D possibly being TRBD1 or TRBD2 (7 bases each). With 0 bases removed from V and 6 bases from J, the gap between germline ends came to 22 bases. Germline V lookup: CDR1 DFQATT, CDR2 SNEGSKA (reference sequence). This CDR3 has 17 residues. CDR3 loop: CSARDPREGARDDTQYF. The CDR3 coding sequence is TGCAGTGCTAGAGATCCGAGGGAGGGGGCAAGGGATGATACGCAGTATTTT.

The chain links TRBV5-1 to TRBJ2-5; D possibly matches TRBD1 or TRBD2 (5 bases each). CDR1 is SGHRS, CDR2 YFSETQ, per germline. Deletions cut 4 bases from V and 13 bases from J, with 23 bases between. This CDR3 contains 14 residues. The DNA of the CDR3 is TGCGCCAGCAGCCCGAGGACCGGAACCGGGGCCCGGTACTTC. This codes for CASSPRTGTGARYF.

The chain's CDR3 is CASSTSRRLAGALGGDTQYF. The CDR3 DNA reads TGTGCCAGCAGTACCAGCCGGCGACTAGCGGGGGCCCTCGGGGGAGATACGCAGTATTTT. The chain has TRBV6-2 or TRBV6-3 and TRBJ2-3; TRBD2 matches 12 bases. Germline lookup yields CDR1 MNHEY and CDR2 SVGEGT. V was clipped by 5 bases and J by 5 bases; unmatched bases: 20. The length of the CDR3 is 20 residues.

The sample holds many counts of this clonotype. The rearrangement joins TRBV3-1 to TRBJ2-3, with a tentative D call TRBD2 (5 bases). V lost 0 bases, J lost 3 bases, and 22 bases lay in between. In germline, CDR1 is LGHDT, CDR2 YNNKEL (reference sequence). There are 19 residues in the CDR3. CDR3 sequence reads: CASSQEWRVPLTQTDTQYF. CDR3 DNA sequence: TGTGCCAGCAGCCAAGAATGGCGGGTGCCCCTCACGCAGACAGATACGCAGTATTTT.

This clonotype has ten or more counts. The chain couples TRBV29-1 to TRBJ2-2, with 7 bases aligning to TRBD1. There are 14 residues in the CDR3. J lost 7 bases, V lost 2 bases, and 7 bases had no gene match. Germline V CDR1 and CDR2: SQVTM, ANQGSEA. The CDR3: CSVEQGVGNGELFF. CDR3 DNA: TGCAGCGTTGAACAGGGGGTAGGGAACGGGGAGCTGTTTTTT.

This clonotype was seen at least ten times. The genes are TRBV20-1 and TRBJ2-1; D uncertain. V lost 3 bases, J lost 4 bases, and 16 bases lay in between. The CDR3 loop spans 15 amino acids. From germline, CDR1 is DFQATT and CDR2 SNEGSKA (reference sequence). The CDR3 loop is CSASGYLKLYNEQFF. In DNA form, the CDR3 reads TGCAGTGCTAGCGGATACTTAAAGTTATACAATGAGCAGTTCTTC.

Concerning this clonotype: A much larger clone sits a single nucleotide away, making a read error possible. V gene TRBV7-2 combines with J gene TRBJ2-7; unclear D gene. The CDR3 extends over 14 amino acids. Trimming stripped 1 base from V and 6 bases from J, with 13 bases between. Per the germline V gene, CDR1 is SGHTA and CDR2 is FQGNSA. Here the CDR3 reads CASSLGASPFEQYF. The CDR3 region has the DNA TGTGCCAGCAGCTTAGGGGCCAGTCCCTTCGAGCAGTACTTC.

The genes are TRBV20-1 and TRBJ2-1; 10 bases map to TRBD2. The CDR3 is 16 residues long. CDR1 and CDR2 (germline): DFQATT, SNEGSKA (reference sequence). Trimming removed 1 base from V and 8 bases from J; junction bases left unmatched: 11. The CDR3 loop is CSARVLAGDRPDEQFF. The CDR3, as DNA: TGCAGTGCTAGAGTCCTAGCGGGGGACCGCCCTGATGAGCAGTTCTTC.

This clonotype was detected ten times or more. The chain recombines TRBV6-1 with TRBJ1-2; no clear D. This CDR3 has 15 amino acids. Between the trimmed V and J ends, which lost 6 bases and 4 bases, there was a span of 18 bases. Per the germline V gene, CDR1 is MNHNS and CDR2 is SASEGT. The CDR3 reads CASSRGSRGTYGYTF. For the CDR3, the DNA is TGTGCCAGCAGCAGAGGTTCGCGGGGAACCTATGGCTACACCTTC.

This clonotype has more than one count but fewer than ten. The V gene is TRBV6-1, the J gene TRBJ1-1; 9 bases are shared with TRBD1. V dropped 5 bases and J dropped 0; count of bases not matched to a gene: 4. Germline V gene lookup returns CDR1 MNHNS and CDR2 SASEGT. The CDR3 consists of 15 residues. This CDR3 reads CASSKQGALNTEAFF. The CDR3 coding sequence is TGTGCCAGCAGTAAACAGGGGGCTCTGAACACTGAAGCTTTCTTT.

This clonotype was observed many times. The V and J genes are TRBV24-1 and TRBJ2-1; D remains ambiguous. Germline CDR1 reads KGHDR; CDR2 reads SFDVKD. This CDR3 is 13 amino acids long. Trimming removed 1 base from V and 8 bases from J, with 8 bases in between. The CDR3 nucleotides read TGTGCCACCAGTGATTTTCAAGCCGATGAGCAGTTCTTC. It codes for CATSDFQADEQFF.

This clonotype has a handful of counts. The rearrangement joins TRBV6-5 to TRBJ1-1; TRBD1 might be the D (6 bases). Germline CDR1 MNHEY, CDR2 SVGAGI. V lost 0 bases to trimming and J lost 5 bases, with 16 bases between them. The CDR3 loop spans 16 amino acids. CDR3 in amino acids: CASSYSPPGARTEAFF. DNA of the CDR3: TGTGCCAGCAGTTACTCGCCGCCGGGGGCTAGAACTGAAGCTTTCTTT.

This clonotype occurred many times. The chain uses TRBV11-2 and TRBJ1-1, with TRBD1 matching over 7 bases. V lost 5 bases and J lost 4; bases outside the gene matches: 7. CDR1 is SGHAT, CDR2 FQNNGV, per germline. The CDR3 spans 14 residues. The CDR3 here is CASSPPRGGTEAFF. In DNA form, the CDR3 reads TGTGCCAGCAGCCCACCCAGGGGGGGCACTGAAGCTTTCTTT.

This clonotype was detected only a few times. The chain has TRBV7-6 and TRBJ2-5, with a possible D match to TRBD2 (6 bases). The CDR3 contains 16 residues. V lost 3 bases and J 4 bases, leaving 18 bases between the germline ends. The germline V gene encodes CDR1 SGHVS and CDR2 FNYEAQ. DNA of the CDR3: TGTGCCAGCAGCTTTCGGCAGGGACTTAGAGGAGAGACCCAGTACTTC. This gives the protein CASSFRQGLRGETQYF.

The chain recombines TRBV20-1 with TRBJ2-1, with 16 nucleotides matching TRBD2. CDR3 length equals 17 residues. CDR1 is DFQATT, CDR2 SNEGSKA, per germline (reference sequence). The V segment lost 3 bases and the J segment 2 bases; nucleotides outside the gene matches: 4. In DNA, the CDR3 is TGCAGTGCTAGGGGGACTAGCGGGAGGGCCGCCTACAATGAGCAGTTCTTC. Translation gives CSARGTSGRAAYNEQFF.

The chain joins TRBV13 to TRBJ2-4; 13 nucleotides agree with TRBD2. Germline trimming cut 6 bases from V and 6 bases from J; bases unmatched to any gene: 17. The CDR3 sequence is 19 residues long. Per germline, CDR1 PRHDT and CDR2 FYEKMQ (reference sequence). The CDR3 DNA follows: TGTGCCAGCAGTACAGGACTAGCGGGGGCCAGTTTGAGAGGAAACATTCAGTACTTC. Protein product: CASSTGLAGASLRGNIQYF.

This clonotype was observed many times. The chain couples TRBV28 to TRBJ2-5; D is ambiguous. Trimming stripped 8 bases from V and 5 bases from J, with 9 bases between. Germline V gene sequence: CDR1 MDHEN, CDR2 SYDVKM. The CDR3 totals 11 residues. CDR3 bases: TGTGCCAGCCTGAAGTGGGAGACCCAGTACTTC. Protein product: CASLKWETQYF.

The CDR3 is CASSQDIGWETQYF. In DNA form, the CDR3 reads TGTGCCAGCAGCCAAGATATAGGTTGGGAGACCCAGTACTTC. This chain connects TRBV3-1 to TRBJ2-5, with D hard to call. CDR1 is LGHDT, CDR2 YNNKEL, per germline (reference sequence). Between the trimmed V and J ends, which lost 0 bases and 5 bases, there was a span of 10 bases. The CDR3 runs to 14 residues.

This clonotype was seen at least ten times. This sequence joins TRBV7-2 and TRBJ2-2; no firm D call. CDR1 and CDR2 from the germline V gene are SGHTA and FQGNSA. The CDR3 loop spans 14 amino acids. The V end lost 1 base, the J end lost 3 bases, and 6 bases lay between the germline ends. The CDR3 protein is CASSLGMDTGELFF. The CDR3 DNA follows: TGTGCCAGCAGCTTAGGGATGGACACCGGGGAGCTGTTTTTT.

Many counts were recorded for this clonotype. V and J are TRBV5-1 and TRBJ2-7; D not resolved. Trimming took 1 base from V and 1 from J, leaving 9 bases between them. Germline CDR1 and CDR2: SGHRS and YFSETQ. The CDR3 has 14 residues. In DNA form, the CDR3 reads TGCGCCAGCAGCTTGTACAGTGGGTCCTACGAGCAGTACTTC. Translation gives CASSLYSGSYEQYF.

This clonotype was seen only a few times. V and J are TRBV6-2 or TRBV6-3 and TRBJ1-2, with 7 bases lining up with TRBD1. Germline V lookup: CDR1 MNHEY, CDR2 SVGEGT. V trimming: 4 bases; J trimming: 1 base; junction bases outside the gene matches: 6. CDR3 length: 15 amino acids. The CDR3 sequence is CASSSGDRHNYGYTF. The CDR3 DNA follows: TGTGCCAGCAGTTCTGGGGACAGACATAACTATGGCTACACCTTC.